This T cell receptor (beta chain) emerged from a study of blood T cell repertoires in COVID-19. Overall study context: Donors in the United States, Italy and Spain gave samples during acute or convalescent COVID-19.

This clone appeared a few times. Per the germline V gene, CDR1 is SGDLS and CDR2 is YYNGEE. The ends lost 2 bases at V and 6 bases at J; junction bases unmatched: 2. The CDR3 spans 13 residues. In terms of age and location, participants ranged from roughly 18 to 90 years and lived in roughly 22 US areas. As handled by the study authors: Nucleated cell number was recorded as an estimate derived from reference gene primer amplification. Produced via immunoSEQ multiplex PCR; TCRdb's table is partial and in-frame only. For V, J and clone size, that table is used; D and trimming come from the DNA. The data contain about 380,000 clones, more than 75% of them singletons.

The TCR was taken from a woman in her late teens or twenties who had recovered from COVID-19. The chain joins TRBV9 to TRBJ1-5, with 7 bases lining up with TRBD1. The sample comprised PBMCs or T cells enriched from blood (not recorded which). The CDR3 reads CASSVTGTQPQHF. The CDR3 DNA sequence: TGTGCCAGCAGCGTGACAGGGACTCAGCCCCAGCATTTT.